Described below is a single T cell receptor beta chain sequence and its context. The entry originates in a study of cytomegalovirus exposure and HLA in healthy donors. Whereas donors were nominally healthy upon sampling, unrecorded immune exposures were probable. Germline loops: CDR1 SEHNR, CDR2 FQNEAQ (reference sequence). V was shortened by 0 bases and J by 2 bases, with 10 bases between the two germline ends. The CDR3 runs to 15 residues. The PCR contained 60 Vbeta and 13 Jbeta primers. Method: immunoSEQ multiplex PCR; TCRdb's copy keeps in-frame clones and lacks some. The repertoire holds around 140,000 clones, with about 78% as singletons.

This sequence originates from a man aged 50 to 59 in good health and CMV-seropositive. The chain uses TRBV7-9 and TRBJ2-5; D perhaps matches TRBD1 (5 bases). Sequenced input: PBMCs. CDR3 sequence reads: CASSLADRRQETQYF. The CDR3 nucleotides read TGTGCCAGCAGCTTAGCCGACAGAAGACAAGAGACCCAGTACTTC.